This TCR beta chain was profiled in a study of shared clonotypes between healthy human individuals. Genomic DNA from each subset was divided evenly over several immunoSEQ plates. Sequencing used immunoSEQ multiplex PCR; TCRdb keeps in-frame clones, though not all of them. Among about 2 million clones, about 95% were seen once, and the ten largest hold 1.2%. Unmatched junction bases numbered 8, after V lost 5 bases and J lost 5 bases. This CDR3 contains 14 residues. Germline CDR1 reads MDHEN; CDR2 reads SYDVKM. Cells designated naive CD8 were CD45RO-negative and were positively selected for CCR7, with terminally differentiated effector memory CD45RA+ cells excluded.

Sequencing used naive CD8+ T cells sorted from blood. The chain combines TRBV28 with TRBJ1-1, with 7 nucleotides matching TRBD1. This clonotype was obtained from a man in his late teens or twenties in good health. The CDR3 loop reads CASSPTGEGTEAFF. CDR3 DNA sequence: TGTGCCAGCAGTCCAACAGGGGAGGGGACTGAAGCTTTCTTT.